The 13 T cell receptor beta chains below all came from one sample that was sequenced in a study of cytomegalovirus exposure and HLA in healthy donors. The PCR was carried out with 60 Vbeta primers and 13 Jbeta primers. TCRdb keeps only in-frame clones here, not all; method: immunoSEQ multiplex PCR. This sample has around 120,000 clones; about 84% occur once, and the top ten carry approximately 1.2%. Sample: PBMCs. These receptors all come from a boy aged 5 to 17 in good health and CMV-seronegative.

The chain has TRBV5-1 and TRBJ2-7; D is perhaps TRBD1 (6 bases). Germline CDR1 reads SGHRS; CDR2 reads YFSETQ. The CDR3 has 13 residues. The V gene lost 4 bases and the J gene lost 6 bases, with 14 bases spanning the gap. The CDR3 spells CASSPSGASEQYF. For the CDR3, the DNA is TGCGCCAGCAGCCCGTCAGGGGCCAGCGAGCAGTACTTC.

This chain links TRBV2 with TRBJ2-2, with D tentatively TRBD2 (6 bases). The germline V and J ends were trimmed by 2 bases and 6 bases, with 10 bases remaining between them. CDR3 size: 14 residues. Germline V lookup: CDR1 SNHLY, CDR2 FYNNEI. CDR3 bases: TGTGCCAGCAGTGAAACGGGAGCAGCCGGGGAGCTGTTTTTT. Translated: CASSETGAAGELFF.

DNA of the CDR3: TGTGCCTGGAGTCCCCCCGGGACAGGGGGATCCTACGAGCAGTACTTC. Translating gives CAWSPPGTGGSYEQYF. The chain is built from TRBV30 and TRBJ2-7, with 11 nucleotides matching TRBD1. From germline, CDR1 is GTSNPN and CDR2 SVGIG (reference sequence). The CDR3 is made up of 16 amino acids. The V gene end was trimmed by 2 bases and the J gene end by 1 base; junction bases not matched to a gene: 7.

The J gene is TRBJ1-2, the V gene TRBV5-6; 10 bases fit TRBD1. With V trimmed by 0 bases and J by 13 bases, 3 bases remained unmatched. Germline V gives CDR1 SGHDT, CDR2 YYEEEE. The CDR3 has 12 residues. The CDR3, as DNA: TGTGCCAGCAGCTTGGGGGGACAGGGGTCCACCTTC. Translating it yields CASSLGGQGSTF.

J is TRBJ2-1 and V is TRBV15; D is unclear. This CDR3 is 14 amino acids long. The germline V gene has CDR1 LNHNV and CDR2 YYDKDF (reference sequence). V was trimmed by 0 bases and J by 10 bases, leaving 13 bases between them. CDR3 protein: CATSRDLTWAEQFF. CDR3 nucleotides: TGTGCCACCAGCAGAGATTTGACGTGGGCGGAGCAGTTCTTC.

The V gene is TRBV6-6, the J gene TRBJ2-4, with a weak D call TRBD1 (6 bases). This CDR3 has 15 amino acids. Germline V gene lookup returns CDR1 MNHNY and CDR2 SVGAGI (reference sequence). Trimming pared 0 bases from V and 3 bases from J, leaving 9 bases between. The CDR3, as DNA: TGTGCCAGCAGTTACTCGCAAGGGGGCAAAAACATTCAGTACTTC. The encoded protein is CASSYSQGGKNIQYF.

V and J are TRBV7-2 and TRBJ1-1; D call uncertain. The CDR3 is 15 amino acids. Germline CDR1 SGHTA, CDR2 FQGNSA. The ends were cut back, 3 bases at V and 1 base at J, with 12 bases in the middle. DNA for the CDR3: TGTGCCAGCAGCTTGGCAGGAGGACCGAACACTGAAGCTTTCTTT. This codes for CASSLAGGPNTEAFF.

The chain combines TRBV4-1 with TRBJ1-5, with TRBD1 as a possible D gene (6 bases). This CDR3 comprises 13 residues. The germline V gene has CDR1 MGHRA and CDR2 YSYEKL. V lost 1 base and J 6 bases, leaving 7 bases between the germline ends. The CDR3 here is CASSQVGGQPQHF. The DNA for the CDR3 is TGCGCCAGCAGCCAAGTAGGGGGTCAGCCCCAGCATTTT.

The chain is built from TRBV29-1 and TRBJ2-1; 7 bases map to TRBD2. The ends lost 1 base at V and 4 bases at J; junction bases unmatched: 10. Germline CDR1 is SQVTM and CDR2 is ANQGSEA. This CDR3 is built from 16 residues. The CDR3 DNA reads as TGCAGCGTTGAAGGGTTTCTAGCGGCAAAATACAATGAGCAGTTCTTC. Translation: CSVEGFLAAKYNEQFF.

This rearrangement joins TRBV2 to TRBJ1-6; D gene uncertain. The CDR3 runs to 16 residues. Germline CDR1 is SNHLY and CDR2 is FYNNEI. The V end was cut by 2 bases, the J end by 4 bases, with 12 bases between. DNA of the CDR3: TGTGCCAGCAGTGAACCCCTGACAACTTATAATTCACCCCTCCACTTT. It encodes CASSEPLTTYNSPLHF.

CDR3 sequence reads: CASSPASSAGELFF. The CDR3 nucleotides read TGTGCCAGCAGCCCAGCTAGCTCGGCCGGGGAGCTGTTTTTT. V gene TRBV27 combines with J gene TRBJ2-2; a possible D gene is TRBD2 (5 bases). V lost 6 bases to trimming and J lost 6 bases, with 14 bases between them. CDR1 and CDR2 from the germline V gene are MNHEY and SMNVEV (reference sequence). This CDR3 has 14 amino acids.

The chain is built from TRBV2 and TRBJ2-7, with D possibly matching TRBD1 (5 bases). V gave up 3 bases and J gave up 7 bases, with 16 bases separating them. This CDR3 comprises 14 residues. Germline assignment: CDR1 SNHLY and CDR2 FYNNEI. CDR3 sequence (DNA): TGTGCCAGCAGTGAGGGTGGCAGGGTTTATGAGCAGTACTTC. Translation gives CASSEGGRVYEQYF.

CDR3 in amino acids: CASSLVGGGTEAFF. The CDR3 DNA reads TGTGCCAGCAGCTTAGTAGGCGGTGGCACTGAAGCTTTCTTT. The genes are TRBV11-2 and TRBJ1-1, with no clear D. This CDR3 has 14 residues. Trimming pared 1 base from V and 4 bases from J, leaving 10 bases between. CDR1 is SGHAT and CDR2 is FQNNGV in the germline V gene.